This entry concerns a single T cell receptor (beta chain). What it binds is unknown. This entry belongs to a study of a mutant IDH1 vaccine in newly diagnosed glioma. The length of the CDR3 is 13 residues. The ends were cut back, 6 bases at V and 5 bases at J, with 11 bases in the middle. Germline V gene data show CDR1 as SEHNR and CDR2 as FQNEAQ (reference sequence). Time point reported: week 23, last vaccination. A single vaccine dose contained 300 ug of mutant IDH1 20-mer peptide, and topical imiquimod was used with it. TCRdb's copy holds only in-frame clones and misses some; the assay was immunoSEQ multiplex PCR. Of tens of thousands of clones in the sample, 78% were seen once.

This specimen was PBMCs, taken from a glioma patient whose treatment included an IDH1 peptide vaccine. This receptor was obtained from a woman aged 40 to 49 with glioma. Some clones in this sample may be carry-over from other donors' samples. This rearrangement joins TRBV7-9 to TRBJ2-1, with D perhaps given as TRBD1 or TRBD2 (5 bases each). CDR3 sequence reads: CASSLGEHNEQFF. CDR3 nucleotide sequence: TGTGCCAGCAGTTTGGGGGAACACAATGAGCAGTTCTTC.